This is a list of T cell receptor beta chains from one sample in a study of cytomegalovirus exposure and HLA in healthy donors. Data came from immunoSEQ multiplex PCR; TCRdb stores just in-frame clones and leaves some out. This table holds approximately 130,000 clones, approximately 75% found once. Sample: PBMCs. The receptors stem from a man between 40 and 49 years old in good health and CMV-seronegative. Each CDR3 is given with its conserved first and last residue. Fields, in order: clone size, D gene, J gene, CDR3 length, V gene, CDR3 protein, CDR3 DNA. D genes are given only for firm matches. Not all rows give a size; the values are once, few, many and, for expanded clones, a class.

abundance: .; d_gene: .; j_gene: TRBJ1-2; len: 13; v_gene: TRBV7-8; CDR3aa: CASSLELFYGYTF; CDR3nt: TGTGCCAGCAGCTTAGAACTTTTCTATGGCTACACCTTC
abundance: .; d_gene: .; j_gene: TRBJ2-2; len: 16; v_gene: TRBV28; CDR3aa: CASSDLSGARIGELFF; CDR3nt: TGTGCCAGCAGTGACCTGAGCGGCGCGAGGATCGGGGAGCTGTTTTTT
abundance: .; d_gene: TRBD1; j_gene: TRBJ2-1; len: 12; v_gene: TRBV12-5; CDR3aa: CASGARTGPQFF; CDR3nt: TGTGCTAGTGGTGCTAGGACAGGGCCGCAGTTCTTC
abundance: .; d_gene: .; j_gene: TRBJ1-4; len: 13; v_gene: TRBV5-1; CDR3aa: CASSRQGNEKLFF; CDR3nt: TGCGCCAGCAGCCGGCAGGGTAATGAAAAACTGTTTTTT
abundance: .; d_gene: TRBD1; j_gene: TRBJ1-2; len: 15; v_gene: TRBV7-9; CDR3aa: CASSPQTGFDYGYTF; CDR3nt: TGTGCCAGCAGCCCACAGACAGGGTTCGACTATGGCTACACCTTC
abundance: .; d_gene: .; j_gene: TRBJ2-3; len: 13; v_gene: TRBV6-1; CDR3aa: CASSGSQGYTQYF; CDR3nt: TGTGCCAGCAGTGGCTCCCAGGGTTATACGCAGTATTTT
abundance: .; d_gene: .; j_gene: TRBJ1-2; len: 13; v_gene: TRBV7-8; CDR3aa: CASSPQGFYGYTF; CDR3nt: TGTGCCAGCAGTCCACAGGGATTCTATGGCTACACCTTC
abundance: few; d_gene: .; j_gene: TRBJ1-2; len: 13; v_gene: TRBV6-1; CDR3aa: CASGGGLTYGYTF; CDR3nt: TGTGCCAGCGGGGGGGGATTGACCTATGGCTACACCTTC
abundance: .; d_gene: .; j_gene: TRBJ2-6; len: 16; v_gene: TRBV11-2; CDR3aa: CASSPHRVAGANVLTF; CDR3nt: TGTGCCAGCAGCCCCCACAGAGTAGCTGGGGCCAACGTCCTGACTTTC
abundance: .; d_gene: .; j_gene: TRBJ2-1; len: 15; v_gene: TRBV6-1; CDR3aa: CASTRREPSYNEQFF; CDR3nt: TGTGCCAGCACCCGCCGGGAGCCCTCCTACAATGAGCAGTTCTTC
abundance: .; d_gene: TRBD2; j_gene: TRBJ2-1; len: 16; v_gene: TRBV5-1; CDR3aa: CASSLRGTSGVGEQFF; CDR3nt: TGCGCCAGCAGCTTGCGTGGGACTAGCGGGGTCGGTGAGCAGTTCTTC
abundance: .; d_gene: .; j_gene: TRBJ2-5; len: 15; v_gene: TRBV5-6; CDR3aa: CASSLVDSQQETQYF; CDR3nt: TGTGCCAGCAGCTTGGTGGACTCCCAGCAAGAGACCCAGTACTTC
abundance: .; d_gene: TRBD1; j_gene: TRBJ2-3; len: 14; v_gene: TRBV4-3; CDR3aa: CASSPGQGADTQYF; CDR3nt: TGCGCCAGCAGCCCAGGACAGGGGGCAGATACGCAGTATTTT
abundance: once; d_gene: TRBD1; j_gene: TRBJ2-1; len: 16; v_gene: TRBV14; CDR3aa: CASSQRIDRGSNEQFF; CDR3nt: TGTGCCAGCAGCCAACGAATCGACAGGGGCAGCAATGAGCAGTTCTTC
abundance: .; d_gene: .; j_gene: TRBJ2-7; len: 13; v_gene: TRBV19; CDR3aa: CASSWQGRDEQYF; CDR3nt: TGTGCCAGTAGTTGGCAAGGTCGGGACGAGCAGTACTTC
abundance: .; d_gene: .; j_gene: TRBJ2-5; len: 14; v_gene: TRBV7-2; CDR3aa: CASSFQGRRETQYF; CDR3nt: TGTGCCAGCAGCTTCCAGGGCAGGAGAGAGACCCAGTACTTC
abundance: .; d_gene: TRBD1; j_gene: TRBJ2-1; len: 15; v_gene: TRBV15; CDR3aa: CATSSELIQGDEQFF; CDR3nt: TGTGCCACCAGCAGCGAACTTATTCAGGGGGATGAGCAGTTCTTC
abundance: .; d_gene: TRBD1; j_gene: TRBJ1-1; len: 15; v_gene: TRBV12-5; CDR3aa: CASGSPTGAPTEAFF; CDR3nt: TGTGCTAGTGGTTCCCCGACAGGGGCCCCCACTGAAGCTTTCTTT
abundance: .; d_gene: TRBD1; j_gene: TRBJ1-2; len: 14; v_gene: TRBV5-1; CDR3aa: CASSPGQANYGYTF; CDR3nt: TGCGCCAGCAGCCCCGGACAGGCTAACTATGGCTACACCTTC
abundance: .; d_gene: .; j_gene: TRBJ1-1; len: 15; v_gene: TRBV28; CDR3aa: CASSLWATGSTEAFF; CDR3nt: TGTGCCAGCAGTTTATGGGCCACAGGGAGCACTGAAGCTTTCTTT
abundance: .; d_gene: .; j_gene: TRBJ1-1; len: 14; v_gene: TRBV27; CDR3aa: CASSLAGFNTEAFF; CDR3nt: TGTGCCAGCAGTTTGGCAGGCTTTAACACTGAAGCTTTCTTT
abundance: .; d_gene: .; j_gene: TRBJ2-5; len: 15; v_gene: TRBV28; CDR3aa: CASSSRPDRQETQYF; CDR3nt: TGTGCCAGCAGTTCCCGCCCGGACAGACAAGAGACCCAGTACTTC
abundance: .; d_gene: .; j_gene: TRBJ2-3; len: 16; v_gene: TRBV15; CDR3aa: CATSSGGLARTDTQYF; CDR3nt: TGTGCCACCAGCAGTGGGGGTCTAGCGAGGACAGATACGCAGTATTTT
abundance: .; d_gene: .; j_gene: TRBJ1-1; len: 17; v_gene: TRBV18; CDR3aa: CASSPPSAGRVNTEAFF; CDR3nt: TGTGCCAGCTCACCACCGTCGGCAGGGCGAGTGAACACTGAAGCTTTCTTT
abundance: .; d_gene: TRBD1; j_gene: TRBJ1-4; len: 18; v_gene: TRBV28; CDR3aa: CASSNRQGTGGDNEKLFF; CDR3nt: TGTGCCAGCAGTAACCGACAGGGGACTGGGGGAGATAATGAAAAACTGTTTTTT
abundance: .; d_gene: .; j_gene: TRBJ2-3; len: 14; v_gene: TRBV30; CDR3aa: CAWSVLQAGGTQYF; CDR3nt: TGTGCCTGGAGTGTACTACAGGCCGGGGGTACGCAGTATTTT
abundance: .; d_gene: TRBD1; j_gene: TRBJ2-1; len: 17; v_gene: TRBV19; CDR3aa: CASSIDIQGAAYNEQFF; CDR3nt: TGTGCCAGTAGTATAGATATCCAGGGGGCCGCCTACAATGAGCAGTTCTTC
abundance: .; d_gene: .; j_gene: TRBJ1-4; len: 12; v_gene: TRBV28; CDR3aa: CASKVGGEKLFF; CDR3nt: TGTGCCAGCAAAGTGGGGGGGGAAAAACTGTTTTTT
abundance: .; d_gene: TRBD2; j_gene: TRBJ2-1; len: 15; v_gene: TRBV11-2; CDR3aa: CASSLVSSGSNEQFF; CDR3nt: TGTGCCAGCAGCTTAGTATCTAGCGGGAGCAATGAGCAGTTCTTC
abundance: .; d_gene: TRBD2; j_gene: TRBJ2-1; len: 15; v_gene: TRBV5-1; CDR3aa: CASKRETFSYNEQFF; CDR3nt: TGCGCCAGTAAGCGGGAGACTTTCTCCTACAATGAGCAGTTCTTC
abundance: few; d_gene: TRBD1; j_gene: TRBJ1-1; len: 14; v_gene: TRBV9; CDR3aa: CASSAGQRNTEAFF; CDR3nt: TGTGCCAGCAGCGCGGGACAGCGGAACACTGAAGCTTTCTTT
abundance: once; d_gene: TRBD1; j_gene: TRBJ2-7; len: 14; v_gene: TRBV7-2; CDR3aa: CASVPTGGFYEQYF; CDR3nt: TGTGCCAGCGTCCCGACAGGGGGATTCTACGAGCAGTACTTC
abundance: .; d_gene: .; j_gene: TRBJ1-1; len: 19; v_gene: TRBV12-5; CDR3aa: CASGLVPGGPKPTITEAFF; CDR3nt: TGTGCTAGTGGTTTGGTACCGGGGGGGCCCAAACCCACGATCACTGAAGCTTTCTTT
abundance: few; d_gene: .; j_gene: TRBJ1-2; len: 15; v_gene: TRBV6-5; CDR3aa: CASSYASQGGYGYTF; CDR3nt: TGTGCCAGCAGTTACGCTTCACAGGGTGGCTATGGCTACACCTTC
abundance: .; d_gene: .; j_gene: TRBJ2-3; len: 16; v_gene: TRBV11-1; CDR3aa: CASSLARGGATDTQYF; CDR3nt: TGTGCCAGCAGCTTAGCGCGTGGGGGCGCGACAGATACGCAGTATTTT
abundance: few; d_gene: .; j_gene: TRBJ1-1; len: 14; v_gene: TRBV7-8; CDR3aa: CASSPFWQNTEAFF; CDR3nt: TGTGCCAGCAGCCCGTTTTGGCAGAACACTGAAGCTTTCTTT
abundance: .; d_gene: .; j_gene: TRBJ1-1; len: 14; v_gene: TRBV15; CDR3aa: CATSRGAGIVEAFF; CDR3nt: TGTGCCACCAGCAGAGGGGCAGGGATTGTTGAAGCTTTCTTT
abundance: .; d_gene: .; j_gene: TRBJ1-1; len: 13; v_gene: TRBV14; CDR3aa: CASSPWGGVEAFF; CDR3nt: TGTGCCAGCAGCCCTTGGGGGGGGGTTGAAGCTTTCTTT
abundance: .; d_gene: TRBD2; j_gene: TRBJ2-1; len: 16; v_gene: TRBV4-1; CDR3aa: CASSQQGLAGVSEQFF; CDR3nt: TGCGCCAGCAGCCAACAGGGACTAGCGGGAGTAAGTGAGCAGTTCTTC
abundance: few; d_gene: .; j_gene: TRBJ2-7; len: 14; v_gene: TRBV28; CDR3aa: CASIRGTYGGEQYF; CDR3nt: TGTGCCAGCATACGAGGGACTTATGGTGGCGAGCAGTACTTC
abundance: few; d_gene: .; j_gene: TRBJ1-5; len: 15; v_gene: TRBV2; CDR3aa: CASKQAPLSNQPQHF; CDR3nt: TGTGCCAGCAAACAGGCCCCCTTGAGCAATCAGCCCCAGCATTTT
abundance: .; d_gene: .; j_gene: TRBJ2-7; len: 12; v_gene: TRBV10-2; CDR3aa: CASSENSYEQYF; CDR3nt: TGCGCCAGCAGTGAGAACAGCTACGAGCAGTACTTC
abundance: .; d_gene: TRBD2; j_gene: TRBJ2-7; len: 14; v_gene: TRBV7-9; CDR3aa: CASSLTSGKYERYF; CDR3nt: TGTGCCAGCAGCTTAACTAGCGGGAAATACGAGCGGTACTTC
abundance: .; d_gene: .; j_gene: TRBJ1-6; len: 15; v_gene: TRBV16; CDR3aa: CASSPARTDNSPLHF; CDR3nt: TGTGCCAGCAGCCCTGCCCGGACAGATAATTCACCCCTCCACTTT
abundance: .; d_gene: .; j_gene: TRBJ2-2; len: 15; v_gene: TRBV19; CDR3aa: CASSIASVNTGELFF; CDR3nt: TGTGCCAGTAGTATTGCTAGCGTTAACACCGGGGAGCTGTTTTTT
abundance: .; d_gene: TRBD1; j_gene: TRBJ2-3; len: 15; v_gene: TRBV12-5; CDR3aa: CASGLATGGGDTQYF; CDR3nt: TGTGCTAGTGGTTTGGCAACAGGGGGAGGAGATACGCAGTATTTT
abundance: .; d_gene: .; j_gene: TRBJ1-2; len: 13; v_gene: TRBV10-1; CDR3aa: CASSLSSSYGYTF; CDR3nt: TGCGCCAGCAGTTTGTCGTCCAGCTATGGCTACACCTTC
abundance: .; d_gene: .; j_gene: TRBJ2-7; len: 11; v_gene: TRBV7-2; CDR3aa: CASSSAYEQYF; CDR3nt: TGTGCCAGCAGCTCAGCCTACGAGCAGTACTTC
abundance: once; d_gene: .; j_gene: TRBJ2-5; len: 15; v_gene: TRBV28; CDR3aa: CASSLGTLGVETQYF; CDR3nt: TGTGCCAGCAGTTTAGGCACGCTAGGGGTAGAGACCCAGTACTTC
abundance: .; d_gene: .; j_gene: TRBJ2-7; len: 15; v_gene: TRBV18; CDR3aa: CASSPTVQGNYEQYF; CDR3nt: TGTGCCAGCTCACCAACCGTTCAGGGTAATTACGAGCAGTACTTC
abundance: .; d_gene: .; j_gene: TRBJ1-4; len: 13; v_gene: TRBV19; CDR3aa: CASSQGQHEKLFF; CDR3nt: TGTGCCAGTAGTCAGGGGCAGCATGAAAAACTGTTTTTT
abundance: .; d_gene: TRBD1; j_gene: TRBJ1-3; len: 17; v_gene: TRBV10-3; CDR3aa: CAISDPGQGYSGNTIYF; CDR3nt: TGTGCCATCAGTGACCCGGGACAGGGCTACTCTGGAAACACCATATATTTT
abundance: .; d_gene: .; j_gene: TRBJ1-2; len: 15; v_gene: TRBV4-2; CDR3aa: CASSQGDSGSYGYTF; CDR3nt: TGTGCCAGCAGCCAAGGAGACAGCGGGTCTTATGGCTACACCTTC